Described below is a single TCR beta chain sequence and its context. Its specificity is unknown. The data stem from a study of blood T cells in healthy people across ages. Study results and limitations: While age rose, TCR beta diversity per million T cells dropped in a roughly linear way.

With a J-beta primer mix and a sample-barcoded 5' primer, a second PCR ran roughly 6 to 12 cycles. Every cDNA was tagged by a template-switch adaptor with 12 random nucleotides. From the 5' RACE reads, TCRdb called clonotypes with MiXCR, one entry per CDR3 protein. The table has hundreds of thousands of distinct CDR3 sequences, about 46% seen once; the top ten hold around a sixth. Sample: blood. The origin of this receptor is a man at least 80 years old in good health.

In DNA, the CDR3 is TGTGCCAGCAGCCCCCCGTTAGGGACGAGGGGCAATCAGCCCCAGCATTTT. This sequence encodes CASSPPLGTRGNQPQHF. The rearrangement uses TRBV7-8 and TRBJ1-5, with D maybe TRBD1 (5 bases). V lost 5 bases and J 2 bases, leaving 19 bases between the germline ends. Per germline, CDR1 SGHVS and CDR2 FQNEAQ. This CDR3 has 17 residues.